This T cell receptor beta chain was observed in a study of blood T cell repertoires in COVID-19. The wider study: Samples taken during acute and convalescent COVID-19 were collected in the United States, Italy and Spain.

Original analysis: Amplifying reference gene primers gave estimates of nucleated cell counts. Data came from immunoSEQ multiplex PCR; TCRdb stores just in-frame clones and leaves some out. That table is the source of V, J and clone size, and D and trimming were worked out from the DNA. The sample gives 150,000 to 180,000 clones, around 80% of which show up once; about 7.7% is in the top ten. The V end lost 0 bases, the J end lost 4 bases, and 12 bases lay between the germline ends. CDR3 length: 15 residues. CDR1 is MNHEY, CDR2 SVGAGI, per germline. There are a few counts of this clone. The sample comprised PBMCs or T cells enriched from blood (not recorded which). This sequence joins TRBV6-5 and TRBJ1-1; D is unresolved. This sequence originates from a man aged 45-65 years who had recovered from COVID-19. CDR3: CASSYSIKGSTEAFF. For the CDR3, the DNA is TGTGCCAGCAGTTACTCGATTAAAGGGAGCACTGAAGCTTTCTTT.